A selection of T cell receptor beta chains follows, all from one sample in a study of metastatic and nonmetastatic thyroid tumors. TCRdb re-called clones from the PCR reads using MiXCR. The data show roughly 70,000 clones, with roughly 18% seen just once and roughly 13% held by the top ten. Sequencing was done on a sample of blood. Source of these receptors: a female donor with papillary thyroid cancer or a benign thyroid nodule (not recorded which). Some clones in this sample may be carry-over from other donors' samples. The CDR3 runs from the conserved cysteine through the conserved F or W. D genes are given only for firm matches. Not every row has a clone size; where given, it reads once, few, many or a size class.

abundance: .
d_gene: TRBD1
j_gene: TRBJ1-1
v_gene: TRBV11-3
CDR3aa: CASSPRGWETEALF
CDR3nt: TGTGCCAGCAGCCCCAGGGGGTGGGAAACTGAAGCTCTCTTT

abundance: .
d_gene: .
j_gene: TRBJ2-7
v_gene: TRBV28
CDR3aa: CASSLSPYYEQYF
CDR3nt: TGTGCCAGCAGTTTGAGTCCTTACTACGAGCAGTACTTC

abundance: many
d_gene: TRBD2
j_gene: TRBJ2-7
v_gene: TRBV28
CDR3aa: CASRLPLAPGEQYF
CDR3nt: TGTGCCAGCAGACTCCCACTAGCGCCCGGTGAGCAGTACTTC

abundance: few
d_gene: TRBD1
j_gene: TRBJ1-2
v_gene: TRBV27
CDR3aa: CASSSRQGSYGYTF
CDR3nt: TGTGCCAGCAGTTCCCGACAGGGAAGCTATGGCTACACCTTC

abundance: many
d_gene: .
j_gene: TRBJ2-2
v_gene: TRBV9
CDR3aa: CASSVEADTGELFF
CDR3nt: TGTGCCAGCAGCGTAGAGGCAGACACCGGGGAGCTGTTTTTT

abundance: once
d_gene: TRBD1
j_gene: TRBJ2-3
v_gene: TRBV11-2
CDR3aa: CASSLLTGSGTDTQYF
CDR3nt: TGTGCCAGCAGCTTATTGACAGGGTCGGGCACAGATACGCAGTATTTT

abundance: many
d_gene: TRBD2
j_gene: TRBJ2-7
v_gene: TRBV11-1
CDR3aa: CASSPGTSGSSSLEQYF
CDR3nt: TGTGCCAGCAGCCCCGGGACTAGCGGGAGCTCCTCTCTCGAGCAGTACTTC

abundance: .
d_gene: .
j_gene: TRBJ2-1
v_gene: TRBV28
CDR3aa: CASSGTTGDEQFF
CDR3nt: TGTGCCAGCAGTGGAACCACAGGCGATGAGCAGTTCTTC

abundance: many
d_gene: .
j_gene: TRBJ1-1
v_gene: TRBV19
CDR3aa: CASSPDRTLTEAFF
CDR3nt: TGTGCCAGTAGTCCAGACAGGACTCTCACTGAAGCTTTCTTT

abundance: .
d_gene: TRBD1
j_gene: TRBJ2-6
v_gene: TRBV12-3/TRBV12-4
CDR3aa: CASSLVGTALSGANVLTF
CDR3nt: TGTGCAAGCAGTTTAGTAGGGACAGCTTTGTCTGGGGCCAACGTCCTGACTTTC

abundance: few
d_gene: .
j_gene: TRBJ2-7
v_gene: TRBV27
CDR3aa: CASSWAGASYEQYF
CDR3nt: TGTGCCAGCAGTTGGGCAGGGGCCTCCTACGAGCAGTACTTC

abundance: many
d_gene: TRBD2
j_gene: TRBJ2-7
v_gene: TRBV4-2
CDR3aa: CASSLGTSASYEQYF
CDR3nt: TGTGCCAGCAGCCTTGGGACTAGTGCCTCCTACGAGCAGTACTTC

abundance: few
d_gene: .
j_gene: TRBJ1-2
v_gene: TRBV6-5
CDR3aa: CASSYSWPKAQDGYTF
CDR3nt: TGTGCCAGCAGTTACTCGTGGCCTAAGGCACAGGACGGCTACACCTTC

abundance: .
d_gene: TRBD1
j_gene: TRBJ1-2
v_gene: TRBV7-3
CDR3aa: CASSPDREVGYTF
CDR3nt: TGTGCCAGCAGCCCGGACAGGGAGGTTGGCTACACCTTC

abundance: many
d_gene: .
j_gene: TRBJ2-7
v_gene: TRBV5-4
CDR3aa: CASSYSANLYEQYF
CDR3nt: TGTGCCAGCAGCTACTCGGCCAATCTGTACGAGCAGTACTTC

abundance: many
d_gene: .
j_gene: TRBJ1-1
v_gene: TRBV12-5
CDR3aa: CASGSGGTEAFF
CDR3nt: TGTGCTAGTGGTTCTGGAGGGACAGAAGCTTTCTTT

abundance: many
d_gene: .
j_gene: TRBJ2-3
v_gene: TRBV4-2
CDR3aa: CASSQDWASATDTQYF
CDR3nt: TGTGCCAGCAGCCAAGATTGGGCTAGCGCCACAGATACGCAGTATTTT

abundance: .
d_gene: .
j_gene: TRBJ1-1
v_gene: TRBV2
CDR3aa: CASMMNTEAFF
CDR3nt: TGTGCCAGCATGATGAACACTGAAGCTTTCTTT

abundance: once
d_gene: .
j_gene: TRBJ1-1
v_gene: TRBV2
CDR3aa: CASSAGANTEAFF
CDR3nt: TGTGCCAGCAGTGCCGGGGCGAACACTGAAGCTTTCTTT

abundance: many
d_gene: .
j_gene: TRBJ2-1
v_gene: TRBV2
CDR3aa: CASIYNEQFF
CDR3nt: TGTGCCAGCATCTACAATGAGCAGTTCTTC

abundance: .
d_gene: TRBD2
j_gene: TRBJ2-3
v_gene: TRBV19
CDR3aa: CASTIAGAKDTQYF
CDR3nt: TGTGCCAGTACCATTGCGGGAGCAAAAGATACGCAGTATTTT

abundance: many
d_gene: .
j_gene: TRBJ1-4
v_gene: TRBV12-3/TRBV12-4
CDR3aa: CASSPAGINEKLFF
CDR3nt: TGTGCCAGCAGTCCCGCTGGGATTAATGAAAAACTGTTTTTT

abundance: many
d_gene: .
j_gene: TRBJ1-6
v_gene: TRBV11-2
CDR3aa: CASSDGTAANSPLHF
CDR3nt: TGTGCCAGCAGCGACGGGACGGCCGCAAATTCACCCCTCCACTTT

abundance: .
d_gene: .
j_gene: TRBJ1-6
v_gene: TRBV24-1
CDR3aa: CATSEAGYNSPLNF
CDR3nt: TGTGCCACCAGTGAGGCAGGATATAATTCACCACTCAACTTT

abundance: few
d_gene: .
j_gene: TRBJ2-2
v_gene: TRBV2
CDR3aa: CASSAAYHTVELFF
CDR3nt: TGTGCCAGCAGCGCGGCCTATCACACCGTGGAGCTGTTTTTT

abundance: many
d_gene: .
j_gene: TRBJ2-1
v_gene: TRBV9
CDR3aa: CASSVYERANEQFF
CDR3nt: TGTGCCAGCAGCGTCTATGAGCGGGCAAATGAGCAGTTCTTC

abundance: many
d_gene: .
j_gene: TRBJ1-5
v_gene: TRBV7-6
CDR3aa: CASSLEEAYSNQPQHF
CDR3nt: TGTGCCAGCAGCTTAGAAGAAGCATATAGCAATCAGCCCCAGCATTTT

abundance: .
d_gene: .
j_gene: TRBJ1-6
v_gene: TRBV20-1
CDR3aa: CSAREVREGDSPLNF
CDR3nt: TGCAGTGCTAGAGAGGTAAGGGAGGGAGATTCACCCCTCAACTTT

abundance: .
d_gene: .
j_gene: TRBJ1-6
v_gene: TRBV6-1
CDR3aa: CASSPARAGPPLHF
CDR3nt: TGTGCCAGCAGCCCCGCGCGGGCGGGACCACCCCTCCACTTT

abundance: .
d_gene: TRBD1
j_gene: TRBJ1-5
v_gene: TRBV6-9
CDR3aa: CASSLTKRQGAWQPQHF
CDR3nt: TGTGCCAGCAGTTTGACGAAAAGACAGGGCGCATGGCAGCCCCAGCATTTT

abundance: many
d_gene: .
j_gene: TRBJ2-7
v_gene: TRBV20-1
CDR3aa: CSALDWVHPYEQYF
CDR3nt: TGCAGTGCTCTCGATTGGGTGCATCCCTACGAGCAGTACTTC

abundance: many
d_gene: .
j_gene: TRBJ2-2
v_gene: TRBV30
CDR3aa: CAWGWSGYTGELFF
CDR3nt: TGTGCCTGGGGGTGGAGCGGGTACACCGGGGAGCTGTTTTTT

abundance: many
d_gene: TRBD2
j_gene: TRBJ2-1
v_gene: TRBV19
CDR3aa: CASSIAPSGSSYNEQFF
CDR3nt: TGTGCCAGTAGTATAGCTCCTAGCGGGAGCTCCTACAATGAGCAGTTCTTC

abundance: many
d_gene: TRBD2
j_gene: TRBJ2-1
v_gene: TRBV20-1
CDR3aa: CSAREAGGGDYNEQFF
CDR3nt: TGCAGTGCTAGGGAGGCGGGGGGTGGGGATTACAATGAGCAGTTCTTC